Described below is a single T cell receptor beta chain sequence and its context. Its antigen is unknown. The sample belongs to a study of CD8 T cells in ankylosing spondylitis. TCRdb redid the calling of the 5' RACE reads with MiXCR, one entry per CDR3 protein. The sample carries fewer than 500,000 distinct CDR3 sequences, 26% recorded once. V lost 4 bases and J 7 bases, leaving 16 bases between the germline ends. This CDR3 has 14 amino acids. Germline V gene data show CDR1 as LGHDT and CDR2 as YNNKEL (reference sequence). Study-wide points: Seemingly distinctive of ankylosing spondylitis blood was a TCR beta motif formed by eight highly homologous variants.

This chain joins TRBV3-1 and TRBJ1-1, with a weak D call TRBD1 (6 bases). The sequencing input was blood, either unsorted or a sorted T cell fraction (not recorded which). This TCR derives from a male donor with ankylosing spondylitis. The CDR3 region is CASSPSNRAGEAFF. CDR3 in DNA: TGTGCCAGCAGCCCGTCCAACAGGGCGGGTGAAGCTTTCTTT.